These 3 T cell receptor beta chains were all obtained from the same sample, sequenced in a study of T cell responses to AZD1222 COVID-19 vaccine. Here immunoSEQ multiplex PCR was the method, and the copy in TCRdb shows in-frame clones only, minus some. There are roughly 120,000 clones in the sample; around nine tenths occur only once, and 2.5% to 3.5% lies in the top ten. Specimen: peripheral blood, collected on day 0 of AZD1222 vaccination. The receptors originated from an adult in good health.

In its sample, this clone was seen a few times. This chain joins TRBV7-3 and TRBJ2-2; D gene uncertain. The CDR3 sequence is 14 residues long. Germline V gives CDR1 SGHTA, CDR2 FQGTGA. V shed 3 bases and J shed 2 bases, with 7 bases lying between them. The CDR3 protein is CASSFSGNTGELFF. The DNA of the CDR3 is TGTGCCAGCAGCTTTTCGGGTAACACCGGGGAGCTGTTTTTT.

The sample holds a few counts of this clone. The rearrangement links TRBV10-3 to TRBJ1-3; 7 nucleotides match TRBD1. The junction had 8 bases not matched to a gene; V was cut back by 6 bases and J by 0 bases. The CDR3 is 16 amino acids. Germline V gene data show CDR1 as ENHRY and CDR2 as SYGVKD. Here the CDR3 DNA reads TGTGCCATCAGCGGCGGACAGGAGAGCTCTGGAAACACCATATATTTT. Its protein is CAISGGQESSGNTIYF.

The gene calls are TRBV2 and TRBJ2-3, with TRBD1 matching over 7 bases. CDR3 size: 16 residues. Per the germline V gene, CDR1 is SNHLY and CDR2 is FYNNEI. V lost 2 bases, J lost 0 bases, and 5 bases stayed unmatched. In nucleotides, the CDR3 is TGTGCCAGCAGTGAATGGGGACAGTTTAGCACAGATACGCAGTATTTT. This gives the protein CASSEWGQFSTDTQYF.